The 28 T cell receptor beta chains given below trace back to one sample, sequenced in a study of T-cell reconstitution after alpha-beta-depleted transplantation in children. TCRbeta library construction was performed incorporating unique molecular identifiers. TCRdb reprocessed the PCR reads via MiXCR and lists one record per CDR3 protein. The sample carries 250,000 to 300,000 distinct CDR3 sequences, 9.5% to 13% recorded once. The sequencing here drew on peripheral blood, taken 180 days after TCRalphabeta/CD19-depleted stem cell transplant. The receptors were sampled from a male patient between 2 and 15 years old who had a stem cell transplant for chronic granulomatous disease, so the T cells may come from the graft donor.

This clonotype has a count of ten or more. The chain employs TRBV4-1 and TRBJ2-7; perhaps TRBD2 as D (7 bases). Germline V lookup: CDR1 MGHRA, CDR2 YSYEKL. The CDR3 is made up of 13 amino acids. V was trimmed by 4 bases and J by 12 bases, leaving 19 bases between them. The CDR3 here is CASSPVDGGRRYF. The CDR3 nucleotides are TGCGCCAGCAGCCCTGTCGACGGGGGGCGAAGGTACTTC.

This clonotype has ten or more counts. This rearrangement joins TRBV7-3 to TRBJ2-2; perhaps D is TRBD1 or TRBD2 (5 bases each). CDR1 is SGHTA, CDR2 FQGTGA, per germline. V lost 8 bases and J lost 0, with 10 bases in between. The CDR3 extends over 14 amino acids. For the CDR3, the DNA is TGTGCCAGCGGGACGAACGCGAACACCGGGGAGCTGTTTTTT. This translates into CASGTNANTGELFF.

At least ten counts were recorded for this clonotype. The chain joins TRBV25-1 to TRBJ2-6; D remains ambiguous. Germline CDR1 MGHDK, CDR2 SYGVNS. This CDR3 region has 14 residues. The ends were cut back, 6 bases at V and 1 base at J, with 7 bases in the middle. The CDR3 protein is CASSLGSGANVLTF. DNA for the CDR3: TGTGCCAGCAGCTTAGGGTCTGGGGCCAACGTCCTGACTTTC.

The genes are TRBV7-9 and TRBJ1-4; 8 bases are shared with TRBD1. This CDR3 is built from 13 residues. Germline V gives CDR1 SEHNR, CDR2 FQNEAQ (reference sequence). The V segment lost 5 bases and the J segment 6 bases; nucleotides outside the gene matches: 2. The CDR3 spells CASSVDRDEKLFF. The CDR3 nucleotides are TGTGCCAGCAGCGTGGACAGGGATGAAAAACTGTTTTTT.

As to this clonotype: A single base separates this from a much larger clone, so it may be a read error. The gene calls are TRBV4-3 and TRBJ2-1; 16 bases line up with TRBD2. Germline V lookup: CDR1 LGHNA, CDR2 YSLEER. This CDR3 region has 20 residues. CDR3 in DNA: TGCGACAGCAGCCAAATTCCGGGACTAGCGGGAGGGCTCTCCTACAATGAGCAGTTCTTC. It codes for CDSSQIPGLAGGLSYNEQFF.

This clonotype was observed at least ten times. The rearrangement uses TRBV6-2 or TRBV6-3 and TRBJ2-1, with TRBD1 matching 7 bases. V shed 2 bases, J shed 6 bases, and the junction held 1 base outside the gene matches. Germline V gives CDR1 MNHEY, CDR2 SVGEGT. This CDR3 has 13 amino acids. CDR3 sequence reads: CASSYGQVNEQFF. In DNA, the CDR3 is TGTGCCAGCAGTTACGGACAGGTCAATGAGCAGTTCTTC.

In its sample, this clonotype was seen many times. The rearrangement links TRBV5-5 to TRBJ2-7; weak D call: TRBD2 (6 bases). Deletions cut 3 bases from V and 4 bases from J, with 11 bases between. In germline, CDR1 is SGHKS, CDR2 YYEKEE (reference sequence). This CDR3 is 13 amino acids long. Written as DNA, the CDR3 is TGTGCCAGCAGCTCGCCCGGGACTTACGAGCAGTACTTC. Protein sequence: CASSSPGTYEQYF.

This clonotype was found many times. The rearrangement links TRBV29-1 to TRBJ1-2; unclear D gene. The CDR3 sequence is 14 residues long. Germline values: CDR1 SQVTM, CDR2 ANQGSEA. V was shortened by 4 bases and J by 3 bases, with 15 bases between the two germline ends. In nucleotides, the CDR3 is TGCAGCGTTGGATCGGGATCGGATTACTATGGCTACACCTTC. It translates to CSVGSGSDYYGYTF.

The rearrangement uses TRBV5-6 and TRBJ2-5; D is undetermined. The germline V and J ends were trimmed by 4 bases and 5 bases, with 9 bases remaining between them. This CDR3 has 12 amino acids. The germline V gene has CDR1 SGHDT and CDR2 YYEEEE. The CDR3 here is CASSLYMETQYF. The CDR3 DNA sequence: TGTGCCAGCAGCCTCTATATGGAGACCCAGTACTTC.

This clonotype was recorded a few times. The rearrangement links TRBV29-1 to TRBJ2-5; D remains unclear. Germline CDR1 SQVTM, CDR2 ANQGSEA. The CDR3 runs to 12 residues. Trimming shortened V by 3 bases and J by 2 bases, and 7 bases separated the two germline ends. The CDR3 nucleotides read TGCAGCGTTGAGCTGGTTCAAGAGACCCAGTACTTC. Protein sequence: CSVELVQETQYF.

This clonotype was seen repeatedly, ten times or more. The chain couples TRBV7-2 to TRBJ2-3; D is unclear. The germline gives CDR1 SGHTA, CDR2 FQGNSA. Trimming shortened V by 1 base and J by 2 bases, and 7 bases separated the two germline ends. The CDR3 runs to 14 residues. CDR3: CASSLVASTDTQYF. The CDR3 DNA reads TGTGCCAGCAGCTTAGTGGCCTCCACAGATACGCAGTATTTT.

Ten or more counts support this clonotype. The chain employs TRBV7-6 and TRBJ2-7, with D maybe TRBD1 (6 bases). V was trimmed by 1 base and J by 4 bases, leaving 11 bases between them. Germline V gene data show CDR1 as SGHVS and CDR2 as FNYEAQ. This CDR3 has 14 amino acids. The CDR3 spells CASSLGVQGYEQYF. The CDR3 nucleotides are TGTGCCAGCAGCTTAGGGGTCCAGGGGTACGAGCAGTACTTC.

This clonotype was counted many times. V and J are TRBV3-1 and TRBJ2-5, with no clear D. CDR1 LGHDT and CDR2 YNNKEL come from the germline V gene (reference sequence). With 0 bases removed from V and 4 bases from J, the gap between germline ends came to 9 bases. CDR3 length: 14 residues. The CDR3 DNA sequence: TGTGCCAGCAGCCAAGATCCGGTAGCAGAGACCCAGTACTTC. As protein: CASSQDPVAETQYF.

This clonotype has ten or more counts. The chain employs TRBV5-1 and TRBJ2-5; 12 bases match TRBD2. Losses at the gene ends were 4 bases for V and 1 base for J; bases not matched to a gene: 8. The CDR3 has 17 residues. The germline CDR1 and CDR2 sequences are SGHRS and YFSETQ. CDR3 nucleotide sequence: TGCGCCAGCAGCCAGAGGGGACTAGCGGGTCGCCAAGAGACCCAGTACTTC. Residues: CASSQRGLAGRQETQYF.

This clonotype was counted ten times or more. This sequence joins TRBV6-2 or TRBV6-3 and TRBJ2-1; 11 bases are a match to TRBD2. The CDR3 sequence is 16 residues long. CDR1 is MNHEY and CDR2 is SVGEGT in the germline V gene. With V trimmed by 5 bases and J by 7 bases, 10 bases remained unmatched. The CDR3, as DNA: TGTGCCAGCAGTCGGCGAAAGACTAGCGGGGCGAATGAGCAGTTCTTC. It encodes CASSRRKTSGANEQFF.

This clonotype was found many times. The gene calls are TRBV10-2 and TRBJ2-7; 8 nucleotides match TRBD1. Per germline, CDR1 WSHSY and CDR2 SAAADI. V lost 4 bases, J lost 1 base, and 6 bases stayed unmatched. The CDR3 covers 15 residues. The CDR3 region has the DNA TGCGCCAGCAGTGGACCGGGACAGGTATCCTACGAGCAGTACTTC. This gives the protein CASSGPGQVSYEQYF.

In its sample, this clonotype was seen many times. The chain joins TRBV24-1 to TRBJ2-2; 13 bases agree with TRBD2. V shed 0 bases, J shed 0 bases, and the junction held 6 bases outside the gene matches. The germline V gene encodes CDR1 KGHDR and CDR2 SFDVKD. This CDR3 comprises 20 residues. CDR3 nucleotides: TGTGCCACCAGTGATTTGTCGGGGACTAGCGGGATCACGAACACCGGGGAGCTGTTTTTT. The encoded protein is CATSDLSGTSGITNTGELFF.

As to this clonotype: With a much larger clone just one base away, this may be a read error. V usage is TRBV21-1 and J usage is TRBJ1-1. TRBV21-1 is shown as a pseudogene. The CDR3 covers 13 residues. CDR3 DNA sequence: TGTGCCTGCAGCAAAGCGCTACCTGCACAAGCTTTCTTT. As protein: CACSKALPAQAFF.

There are many counts of this clonotype. This CDR3 reads CASSPAALHEQYF. For the CDR3, the DNA is TGTGCCAGCAGTCCCGCTGCGCTCCACGAGCAGTACTTC. V gene TRBV12-3 or TRBV12-4 combines with J gene TRBJ2-7, with D unclear. Trimming shortened V by 5 bases and J by 5 bases, and 13 bases separated the two germline ends. There are 13 residues in the CDR3.

The table lists this clonotype with many counts. The rearrangement links TRBV28 to TRBJ2-4, with D unresolved. Trimming shortened V by 5 bases and J by 0 bases, and 14 bases separated the two germline ends. This CDR3 comprises 16 residues. The germline V gene encodes CDR1 MDHEN and CDR2 SYDVKM. This CDR3 reads CASSPTDRLAKNIQYF. CDR3 nucleotides: TGTGCCAGCAGTCCGACGGATAGACTAGCCAAAAACATTCAGTACTTC.

This clonotype came up a few times. The rearrangement uses TRBV14 and TRBJ2-1; TRBD1 matches 7 bases. V was pared by 3 bases and J by 7 bases, with 9 bases of the junction left unmatched. CDR3 length equals 15 residues. Germline lookup yields CDR1 SGHDN and CDR2 FVKESK. This CDR3 reads CASSHKGQVRNEQFF. The DNA of the CDR3 is TGTGCCAGCAGCCACAAAGGACAGGTGCGGAATGAGCAGTTCTTC.

This clonotype was seen repeatedly, ten times or more. V gene TRBV29-1 combines with J gene TRBJ2-1; unclear D gene. Germline V gene data show CDR1 as SQVTM and CDR2 as ANQGSEA. The CDR3 has 13 residues. V shed 3 bases and J shed 1 base, with 7 bases lying between them. Written as DNA, the CDR3 is TGCAGCGTTGATGCACTATCCTACAATGAGCAGTTCTTC. It is translated as CSVDALSYNEQFF.

About this clonotype itself: A read error may explain this, as a much larger clone is one base away. CDR3 in DNA: TGTGCCAGCAGCTTAAGTCTGAGCGTGAGGGCCTACACCGGGGAGCTGTTTTTT. Residues: CASSLSLSVRAYTGELFF. This chain links TRBV11-1 with TRBJ2-2, with D perhaps matching TRBD2 (5 bases). The CDR3 is made up of 18 amino acids. Germline V gives CDR1 SGHAT, CDR2 FQDESV (reference sequence). V gave up 2 bases and J gave up 3 bases, with 19 bases separating them.

To note about this clonotype: A single base separates this from a much larger clone, so it may be a read error. This chain links TRBV29-1 with TRBJ1-1; a weak D match, TRBD1 (5 bases). The germline gives CDR1 SQVTM, CDR2 ANQGSEA. The CDR3 length is 13 residues. V was trimmed by 7 bases and J by 3 bases, leaving 15 bases between them. The CDR3 sequence is CSAYQGGDTEAFF. The CDR3 DNA follows: TGCAGCGCCTATCAGGGTGGTGACACTGAAGCTTTCTTT. The variable domain in full, completed from reference TRBV29-1 and TRBJ1-1, reads SAVISQKPSRDICQRGTSLTIQCQVDSQVTMMFWYRQQPGQSLTLIATANQGSEATYESGFVIDKFPISRPNLTFSTLTVSNMSPEDSSIYLCSAYQGGDTEAFFGQGTRLTVV.

This clonotype has ten or more counts. The chain has TRBV15 and TRBJ2-7, with a weak D call TRBD2 (6 bases). V was shortened by 3 bases and J by 4 bases, with 10 bases between the two germline ends. Germline CDR1 is LNHNV and CDR2 is YYDKDF (reference sequence). This CDR3 spans 13 amino acids. The CDR3 sequence is CATSRAGPYEQYF. CDR3 nucleotides: TGTGCCACCAGCAGGGCGGGACCTTACGAGCAGTACTTC.

This clonotype was seen ten or more times. V and J are TRBV20-1 and TRBJ2-1, with D hard to call. The CDR3 has 11 amino acids. Trimming removed 1 base at V and 6 bases at J, with 4 bases between. Germline CDR1 is DFQATT and CDR2 is SNEGSKA (reference sequence). The CDR3 region has the DNA TGCAGTGCTAGAGGGCCCAATGAGCAGTTCTTC. Protein: CSARGPNEQFF.

This clonotype was found many times. This chain links TRBV20-1 with TRBJ2-7; D call uncertain. Germline CDR1 and CDR2: DFQATT and SNEGSKA (reference sequence). Trimming took off 0 bases at V and 4 bases at J, with 7 bases between the two ends. This CDR3 has 12 amino acids. CDR3 residues: CSAREKEYEQYF. The CDR3 DNA sequence: TGCAGTGCTAGAGAAAAGGAATACGAGCAGTACTTC.

J is TRBJ1-1 and V is TRBV30; D is uncertain. Germline V CDR1 and CDR2: GTSNPN, SVGIG (reference sequence). The germline V and J ends were trimmed by 2 bases and 7 bases, with 20 bases remaining between them. The CDR3 has 15 amino acids. The CDR3 protein is CAWSMSAPIAIEAFF. The CDR3 region has the DNA TGTGCCTGGAGTATGTCAGCTCCTATTGCGATTGAAGCTTTCTTT.